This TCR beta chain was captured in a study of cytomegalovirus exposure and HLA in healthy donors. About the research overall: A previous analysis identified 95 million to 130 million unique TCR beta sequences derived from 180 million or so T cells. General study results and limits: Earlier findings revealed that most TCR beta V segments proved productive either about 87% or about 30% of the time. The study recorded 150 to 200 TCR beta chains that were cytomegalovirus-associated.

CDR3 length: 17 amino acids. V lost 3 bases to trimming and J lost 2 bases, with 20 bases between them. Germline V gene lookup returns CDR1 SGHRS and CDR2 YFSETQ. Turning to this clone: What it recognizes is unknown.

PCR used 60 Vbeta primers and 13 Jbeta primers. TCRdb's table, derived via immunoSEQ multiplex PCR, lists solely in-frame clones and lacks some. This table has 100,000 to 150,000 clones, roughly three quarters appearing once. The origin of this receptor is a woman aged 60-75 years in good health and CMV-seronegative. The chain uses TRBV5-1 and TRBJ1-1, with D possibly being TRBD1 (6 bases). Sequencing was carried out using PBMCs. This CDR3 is CASSSNTGQTYNTEAFF. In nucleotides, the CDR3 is TGCGCCAGCAGCTCAAATACAGGGCAAACTTACAACACTGAAGCTTTCTTT.